The 30 T cell receptor beta chains given below trace back to one sample, sequenced in a study of CD8+ T cells in alopecia areata. Regarding treatment: oral pan-JAK inhibitor, 5-10 mg twice daily. It was cDNA, reverse transcribed from extracted RNA, that served as the sequencing template. Here immunoSEQ multiplex PCR was the method, and the copy in TCRdb shows in-frame clones only, minus some. This table holds 200,000 to 250,000 clones, about 58% found once. Sequenced material: CD4+ T cells sorted from blood, taken at week 4, from a patient treated with tofacitinib. Receptor source: a human donor with alopecia areata.

The rearrangement joins TRBV9 to TRBJ2-7; D perhaps matches TRBD1 (6 bases). The V and J ends lost 3 bases and 4 bases respectively, with 17 bases between them. The CDR3 runs 15 residues. CDR1 and CDR2 from the germline V gene are SGDLS and YYNGEE. The CDR3 DNA sequence: TGTGCCAGCAGCGCCGGATGGGGGCGAACGTACGAGCAGTACTTC. As protein: CASSAGWGRTYEQYF.

A word on this clone: The sample carries other DNA sequences with the same CDR3. This sequence joins TRBV6-6 and TRBJ2-1; 14 positions agree with TRBD2. V shed 5 bases and J 6 bases; nucleotides not matched to a gene: 3. Germline assignment: CDR1 MNHNY and CDR2 SVGAGI (reference sequence). This CDR3 is built from 15 residues. The CDR3: CASSRGLAGGNEQFF. The CDR3 region has the DNA TGTGCCAGCAGTCGCGGACTAGCGGGGGGCAATGAGCAGTTCTTC.

The chain carries TRBV27 and TRBJ2-2; 11 bases are a match to TRBD2. Germline values: CDR1 MNHEY, CDR2 SMNVEV (reference sequence). The V segment lost 6 bases and the J segment 5 bases; nucleotides outside the gene matches: 5. The CDR3 is 15 amino acids. The CDR3 nucleotides read TGTGCCAGCAGCCTACTAGCGGGGGATACCGGGGAGCTGTTTTTT. As protein: CASSLLAGDTGELFF.

Regarding this clone: The junction and the germline gene differ at one end; a read error may be behind it. The V gene is TRBV6-1, the J gene TRBJ1-2, with D perhaps TRBD1 (5 bases). This CDR3 has 17 amino acids. Germline CDR1 and CDR2: MNHNS and SASEGT. CDR3 residues: CASSAYSPQDFNNGYTF. The CDR3 region has the DNA TGTGCCAGCAGTGCCTATTCCCCACAGGACTTTAACAATGGCTACACCTTC.

This clone was detected a few times. The chain couples TRBV2 to TRBJ2-4; D is unresolved. CDR1 is SNHLY, CDR2 FYNNEI, per germline. This CDR3 spans 11 amino acids. V was clipped by 7 bases and J by 6 bases, with 7 bases between them. The CDR3 region has the DNA TGTGCCAGCAAATCGCCAAACATTCAGTACTTC. Protein sequence: CASKSPNIQYF. The whole variable domain, remainder taken from reference TRBV2 and TRBJ2-4, is EPEVTQTPSHQVTQMGQEVILRCVPISNHLYFYWYRQILGQKVEFLVSFYNNEISEKSEIFDDQFSVERPDGSNFTLKIRSTKLEDSAMYFCASKSPNIQYFGAGTRLSVL.

The chain joins TRBV19 to TRBJ2-1; D is ambiguous. The V and J ends lost 5 bases and 0 bases respectively, with 11 bases between them. This CDR3 comprises 15 residues. CDR1 and CDR2 (germline): LNHDA, SQIVND (reference sequence). The CDR3 loop is CASSPDRSSYNEQFF. CDR3 nucleotide sequence: TGTGCCAGTAGTCCCGACCGGAGCTCCTACAATGAGCAGTTCTTC.

This clone was seen a single time. The chain links TRBV15 to TRBJ2-7; 8 positions match TRBD1. Germline-derived CDR1 and CDR2 are LNHNV and YYDKDF (reference sequence). The CDR3 contains 16 residues. V was clipped by 1 base and J by 2 bases; unmatched bases: 7. CDR3 nucleotide sequence: TGTGCCACCAGCAGAGGACTCGACAGGGGCCCCTACGAGCAGTACTTC. This translates into CATSRGLDRGPYEQYF.

This clone has more than one count but fewer than ten. The V call is TRBV4-3, the J call TRBJ2-7, with D perhaps matching TRBD2 (5 bases). Germline V gene sequence: CDR1 LGHNA, CDR2 YSLEER. CDR3 length: 15 amino acids. V was shortened by 1 base and J by 5 bases, with 15 bases between the two germline ends. In nucleotides, the CDR3 is TGCGCCAGCAGCCAAGTAGTCAAATTTAGCGACGAGCAGTACTTC. Protein: CASSQVVKFSDEQYF.

The CDR3 bases are TGTGCCAGCAGCGCTGACTTGAGAGAGACCCAGTACTTC. It yields the protein CASSADLRETQYF. This rearrangement joins TRBV11-3 to TRBJ2-5; D remains ambiguous. In germline, CDR1 is SGHNT, CDR2 YENEEA. V lost 5 bases, J lost 4 bases, and 11 bases lay in between. The CDR3 consists of 13 residues.

J is TRBJ1-1 and V is TRBV30; D might be TRBD1 (5 bases). The CDR3 spans 15 residues. Trimming removed 2 bases at V and 0 bases at J, with 13 bases between. CDR1 and CDR2 from the germline V gene are GTSNPN and SVGIG (reference sequence). This CDR3 is CAWSFREAVNTEAFF. CDR3 DNA sequence: TGTGCCTGGAGTTTCAGGGAAGCTGTGAACACTGAAGCTTTCTTT.

This clone was counted a few times. The rearrangement joins TRBV7-2 to TRBJ2-2, with D hard to call. Deletions cut 1 base from V and 4 bases from J, with 10 bases between. This CDR3 contains 15 residues. Germline V gene lookup returns CDR1 SGHTA and CDR2 FQGNSA. The CDR3 region is CASSLVLMATGELFF. In DNA, the CDR3 is TGTGCCAGCAGCTTAGTTCTAATGGCCACCGGGGAGCTGTTTTTT.

The chain carries TRBV2 and TRBJ2-4; possibly TRBD1 for D (5 bases). Germline CDR1 and CDR2: SNHLY and FYNNEI. The CDR3 is 17 residues long. V gave up 6 bases and J gave up 0 bases, with 18 bases separating them. The CDR3 spells CASRATQGGVAKNIQYF. CDR3 DNA: TGTGCCAGCAGGGCTACTCAGGGTGGAGTAGCCAAAAACATTCAGTACTTC.

The chain carries TRBV12-5 and TRBJ1-5; a possible D gene is TRBD1 (5 bases). CDR1 and CDR2 (germline): LGHNT, FRNRAP. The V gene lost 2 bases and the J gene lost 0 bases, with 11 bases spanning the gap. The CDR3 runs 16 residues. The CDR3 reads CASGLYGGSSNQPQHF. CDR3 DNA sequence: TGTGCTAGTGGTTTGTATGGGGGGTCTAGCAATCAGCCCCAGCATTTT.

The rearrangement links TRBV7-6 to TRBJ2-3; 9 bases agree with TRBD2. The germline V gene encodes CDR1 SGHVS and CDR2 FNYEAQ. The J segment lost 1 base and the V segment lost 5 bases, leaving 4 bases of the junction unmatched. The CDR3 has 15 residues. CDR3 residues: CASSKRTSGTDTQYF. Written as DNA, the CDR3 is TGTGCCAGCAGCAAAAGGACTAGCGGCACAGATACGCAGTATTTT.

This clone has only a few counts. The rearrangement uses TRBV29-1 and TRBJ1-2, with D hard to call. In germline, CDR1 is SQVTM, CDR2 ANQGSEA. The ends were cut back, 3 bases at V and 8 bases at J, with 4 bases in the middle. The CDR3 sequence is 9 residues long. CDR3 in DNA: TGCAGCGTTGACCAGGGCTACACCTTC. Translated, it gives CSVDQGYTF.

In its sample, this clone was seen once. The rearrangement links TRBV7-8 to TRBJ1-1; no clear D gene. V shed 2 bases and J shed 0 bases, with 13 bases lying between them. CDR3 length: 16 residues. Germline loops: CDR1 SGHVS, CDR2 FQNEAQ. CDR3 residues: CASSLLAQAMNTEAFF. In DNA, the CDR3 is TGTGCCAGCAGCTTATTGGCCCAGGCTATGAACACTGAAGCTTTCTTT. Based on the CDR3 plus reference TRBV7-8 and TRBJ1-1, the full variable domain is GAGVSQSPRYKVAKRGQDVALRCDPISGHVSLFWYQQALGQGPEFLTYFQNEAQLDKSGLPSDRFFAERPEGSVSTLKIQRTQQEDSAVYLCASSLLAQAMNTEAFFGQGTRLTVV.

The chain uses TRBV2 and TRBJ2-3; D uncertain. The CDR3 is made up of 15 amino acids. The germline gives CDR1 SNHLY, CDR2 FYNNEI. V was pared by 8 bases and J by 2 bases, with 17 bases between. This chain's CDR3 is CASVPRTVLTDTQYF. The CDR3 region has the DNA TGTGCCAGCGTTCCCCGCACAGTCCTCACAGATACGCAGTATTTT.

CDR3 amino acids: CASSDSWLAGGPEFF. CDR3 bases: TGTGCCAGCAGTGACAGCTGGCTAGCGGGGGGGCCGGAGTTCTTC. The V call is TRBV6-4, the J call TRBJ2-1, with 12 bases that match TRBD2. Germline loops: CDR1 MRHNA, CDR2 SNTAGT. V trimming: 2 bases; J trimming: 14 bases; junction bases outside the gene matches: 10. The CDR3 consists of 15 residues.

The chain has TRBV6-5 and TRBJ1-1; no clear D. CDR3 size: 13 residues. The V gene's germline CDR1 is MNHEY and CDR2 SVGAGI. Trimming removed 6 bases from V and 11 bases from J, with 19 bases in between. This chain's CDR3 is CASRPIGEGGAFF. The CDR3, as DNA: TGTGCCAGCAGACCCATCGGAGAAGGAGGGGCTTTCTTT.

The chain couples TRBV30 to TRBJ1-1; D may be TRBD1 (5 bases). The CDR3 is made up of 13 amino acids. The germline V gene has CDR1 GTSNPN and CDR2 SVGIG (reference sequence). V was trimmed by 2 bases and J by 2 bases, leaving 9 bases between them. The CDR3 sequence is CAWSRQRNTEAFF. The DNA of the CDR3 is TGTGCCTGGAGTCGACAGAGAAACACTGAAGCTTTCTTT. Variable domain in full (rest from reference TRBV30 and TRBJ1-1): SQTIHQWPATLVQPVGSPLSLECTVEGTSNPNLYWYRQAAGRGLQLLFYSVGIGQISSEVPQNLSASRPQDRQFILSSKKLLLSDSGFYLCAWSRQRNTEAFFGQGTRLTVV.

CDR3 coding DNA: TGTGCCTGGAGTGTACCCAGGGGCACTAATGAAAAACTGTTTTTT. Translated: CAWSVPRGTNEKLFF. V is TRBV30 and J is TRBJ1-4, with D tentatively TRBD1 (6 bases). Germline assignment: CDR1 GTSNPN and CDR2 SVGIG (reference sequence). V dropped 0 bases and J dropped 2 bases, with 10 bases sitting between them. The CDR3 has 15 amino acids.

The chain employs TRBV29-1 and TRBJ2-5; weak D call: TRBD2 (5 bases). This CDR3 is 12 amino acids long. Germline CDR1 reads SQVTM; CDR2 reads ANQGSEA. V was cut by 1 base and J by 5 bases, with 8 bases left in between. For the CDR3, the DNA is TGCAGCGTTGAAGTGCGAGGGGAGACCCAGTACTTC. Translating gives CSVEVRGETQYF.

The chain has TRBV4-1 and TRBJ2-2; D may be TRBD1 or TRBD2 (6 bases each). The germline V gene encodes CDR1 MGHRA and CDR2 YSYEKL. V lost 4 bases and J lost 3, with 30 bases in between. CDR3 length: 21 residues. CDR3 protein: CASSRRSRLGDIRVYTGELFF. CDR3 bases: TGCGCCAGCAGCCGTCGAAGTAGACTAGGGGACATCAGGGTCTACACCGGGGAGCTGTTTTTT.

This chain links TRBV30 with TRBJ1-5, with D possibly matching TRBD1 (6 bases). CDR3 size: 13 residues. Germline-derived CDR1 and CDR2 are GTSNPN and SVGIG (reference sequence). The V end was cut by 3 bases, the J end by 5 bases, with 11 bases between. CDR3 nucleotide sequence: TGTGCCTGGAGAGGGGGGCTTCATCAGCCCCAGCATTTT. It specifies CAWRGGLHQPQHF.

The chain joins TRBV30 to TRBJ2-2; D gene ambiguous. V was clipped by 2 bases and J by 1 base, with 5 bases between them. The CDR3 runs to 13 residues. Germline V gene lookup returns CDR1 GTSNPN and CDR2 SVGIG (reference sequence). CDR3: CAWSRQNTGELFF. The CDR3 coding sequence is TGTGCCTGGAGTAGACAGAACACCGGGGAGCTGTTTTTT.

This clone was counted between two and nine times. V gene TRBV29-1 combines with J gene TRBJ2-1; 9 bases agree with TRBD2. Germline values: CDR1 SQVTM, CDR2 ANQGSEA. V shed 6 bases, J shed 3 bases, and the junction held 9 bases outside the gene matches. The CDR3 contains 15 residues. The CDR3 sequence is CSVPRASGVYNEQFF. In DNA, the CDR3 is TGCAGCGTCCCCCGGGCTAGCGGGGTCTACAATGAGCAGTTCTTC.

The chain couples TRBV27 to TRBJ2-6; perhaps TRBD2 as D (5 bases). With 11 bases removed from V and 3 bases from J, the gap between germline ends came to 11 bases. This CDR3 region has 13 residues. Germline values: CDR1 MNHEY, CDR2 SMNVEV (reference sequence). The CDR3 nucleotides are TGTGCCGTCCGGAGGAATGGGGCCAACGTCCTGACTTTC. Residues: CAVRRNGANVLTF.

This clone was detected many times. The rearrangement uses TRBV6-1 and TRBJ2-4; D tentatively fits TRBD1 or TRBD2 (5 bases each). Trimming stripped 6 bases from V and 6 bases from J, with 15 bases between. The germline V gene encodes CDR1 MNHNS and CDR2 SASEGT. The CDR3 covers 14 residues. The CDR3 sequence: CASSPGTARNIQYF. In nucleotides, the CDR3 is TGTGCCAGCAGCCCTGGGACGGCGAGAAACATTCAGTACTTC.

In this sample, this clone turned up a few times. The chain combines TRBV4-3 with TRBJ1-6; D not resolved. The CDR3 covers 15 residues. Germline CDR1 is LGHNA and CDR2 is YSLEER. V shed 1 base and J shed 8 bases, with 12 bases lying between them. For the CDR3, the DNA is TGCGCCAGCAGCCAAGGGCAGATCCAACATTCACCCCTCCACTTT. Amino acids: CASSQGQIQHSPLHF.

This clone was recorded once. V is TRBV30 and J is TRBJ1-2; D gene ambiguous. V was pared by 2 bases and J by 4 bases, with 14 bases between. This CDR3 spans 14 amino acids. Germline CDR1 reads GTSNPN; CDR2 reads SVGIG (reference sequence). The CDR3 region is CAWSLDSGSYGYTF. The CDR3 DNA follows: TGTGCCTGGAGTCTGGATAGCGGTAGCTATGGCTACACCTTC.